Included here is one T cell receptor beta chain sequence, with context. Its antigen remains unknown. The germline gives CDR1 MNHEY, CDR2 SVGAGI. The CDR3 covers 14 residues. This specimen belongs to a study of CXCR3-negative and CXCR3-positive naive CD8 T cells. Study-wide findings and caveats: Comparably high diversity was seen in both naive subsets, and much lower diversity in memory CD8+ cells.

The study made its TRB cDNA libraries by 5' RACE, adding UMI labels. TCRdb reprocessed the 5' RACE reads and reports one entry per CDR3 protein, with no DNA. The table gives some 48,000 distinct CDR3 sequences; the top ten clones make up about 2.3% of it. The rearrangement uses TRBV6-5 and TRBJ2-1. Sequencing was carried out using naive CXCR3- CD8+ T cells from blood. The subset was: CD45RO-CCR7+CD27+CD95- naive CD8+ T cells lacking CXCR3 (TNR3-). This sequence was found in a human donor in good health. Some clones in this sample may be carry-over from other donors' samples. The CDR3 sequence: CASSSYGVYNEQFF.